This passage covers 16 T cell receptor beta chains from one sample sequenced in a study of T-cell reconstitution after alpha-beta-depleted transplantation in children. Researchers prepared the TCRbeta library using unique molecular identifiers, the study reports. MiXCR was run by TCRdb on the PCR reads, yielding one entry per CDR3 protein. There are 350,000 to 400,000 distinct CDR3 sequences in the sample; about a fifth occur only once, and about 3.8% lies in the top ten. Specimen: PBMCs from the stem cell graft donor, collected from the stem cell graft. The receptors originated from a human donor who donated a stem cell graft to a child with acute myeloid leukemia.

V gene TRBV5-1 combines with J gene TRBJ2-3; TRBD2 matches at 8 bases. Trimming at V came to 7 bases and at J to 5 bases, leaving 6 bases not matched to a gene. Germline V lookup: CDR1 SGHRS, CDR2 YFSETQ. There are 13 residues in the CDR3. The DNA for the CDR3 is TGCGCCAGCCGGGGACTAGGCGGAGATACGCAGTATTTT. It encodes CASRGLGGDTQYF.

This clonotype was picked up one time. The gene calls are TRBV2 and TRBJ2-7; TRBD2 agrees at 8 bases. The CDR3 runs to 15 residues. Per the germline V gene, CDR1 is SNHLY and CDR2 is FYNNEI. Trimming cost V 4 bases and J 5 bases; bases outside gene matches: 10. CDR3 in amino acids: CASSGERTSFHEQYF. In DNA form, the CDR3 reads TGTGCCAGCAGTGGAGAAAGGACTAGCTTCCACGAGCAGTACTTC.

There are a few counts of this clonotype. The rearrangement uses TRBV24-1 and TRBJ1-1; D not certain. V was clipped by 4 bases and J by 5 bases, with 10 bases between them. The CDR3 sequence is 13 residues long. Germline V gene lookup returns CDR1 KGHDR and CDR2 SFDVKD. The CDR3 DNA follows: TGTGCCACCAGTGACCTAGAGAAGACTGAAGCTTTCTTT. As protein: CATSDLEKTEAFF.

The J gene is TRBJ2-1, the V gene TRBV5-1, with 16 bases lining up with TRBD2. V was clipped by 4 bases and J by 0 bases; unmatched bases: 7. Germline CDR1 SGHRS, CDR2 YFSETQ. This CDR3 is 19 amino acids long. CDR3 sequence (DNA): TGCGCCAGCAGCCGCCCGGGACTAGCGGGAGGGTTCTCCTACAATGAGCAGTTCTTC. This gives the protein CASSRPGLAGGFSYNEQFF.

This clonotype was counted at least ten times. V gene TRBV7-8 combines with J gene TRBJ2-1; D is undetermined. The CDR3 has 14 residues. Trimming pared 4 bases from V and 6 bases from J, leaving 13 bases between. Germline lookup yields CDR1 SGHVS and CDR2 FQNEAQ. As DNA, the CDR3 is TGTGCCAGCAGCTCGCCCCTACAAAGCAATGAGCAGTTCTTC. Protein product: CASSSPLQSNEQFF.

This sequence joins TRBV7-9 and TRBJ2-7; 10 nucleotides line up with TRBD2. The J segment lost 6 bases and the V segment lost 5 bases, leaving 10 bases of the junction unmatched. Germline V lookup: CDR1 SEHNR, CDR2 FQNEAQ (reference sequence). The CDR3 spans 15 residues. The CDR3, as DNA: TGTGCCAGCAGCGATAGCGGGAGGAGGGGAGGCGAGCAGTACTTC. It translates to CASSDSGRRGGEQYF.

The chain recombines TRBV20-1 with TRBJ2-1; 7 bases align to TRBD2. This CDR3 has 14 residues. Trimming cost V 1 base and J 9 bases; bases outside gene matches: 9. Germline V lookup: CDR1 DFQATT, CDR2 SNEGSKA (reference sequence). As DNA, the CDR3 is TGCAGTGCTAGAGGAGGCGGGAGAATAAGTGAGCAGTTCTTC. It yields the protein CSARGGGRISEQFF.

In its sample, this clonotype was seen once. This chain connects TRBV6-1 to TRBJ1-1, with unresolved D. This CDR3 has 14 amino acids. Germline V gene data show CDR1 as MNHNS and CDR2 as SASEGT. Trimming removed 6 bases from V and 7 bases from J, with 18 bases in between. The CDR3 DNA reads as TGTGCCAGCAGGCCCTGGGCAGGTTCATTTGAAGCTTTCTTT. This sequence encodes CASRPWAGSFEAFF.

In its sample, this clonotype was seen many times. V usage is TRBV11-1 and J usage is TRBJ2-1, with TRBD2 identical over 7 bases. Germline V lookup: CDR1 SGHAT, CDR2 FQDESV (reference sequence). Unmatched junction bases numbered 15, after V lost 2 bases and J lost 5 bases. The CDR3 is 18 residues long. The CDR3 here is CASSLIPPVSGPDNEQFF. The CDR3 bases are TGTGCCAGCAGCTTAATCCCCCCGGTTAGCGGGCCTGACAATGAGCAGTTCTTC.

The chain couples TRBV29-1 to TRBJ2-2; 7 nucleotides align to TRBD1. CDR1 and CDR2 (germline): SQVTM, ANQGSEA. The CDR3 totals 13 residues. V trimming: 6 bases; J trimming: 7 bases; junction bases outside the gene matches: 8. CDR3 loop: CSVSYQGDGELFF. In DNA form, the CDR3 reads TGCAGCGTGTCCTACCAGGGGGACGGGGAGCTGTTTTTT.

This clonotype has only a few counts. This chain joins TRBV27 and TRBJ1-2; the match to TRBD1 covers 8 bases. J was trimmed by 1 base and V by 3 bases; bases with no gene match: 7. The germline gives CDR1 MNHEY, CDR2 SMNVEV (reference sequence). CDR3 size: 16 residues. The CDR3 spells CASSFAGQGDNYGYTF. CDR3 sequence (DNA): TGTGCCAGCAGTTTCGCTGGACAGGGTGATAACTATGGCTACACCTTC.

V gene TRBV15 combines with J gene TRBJ2-1; 11 bases align to TRBD2. The CDR3 covers 16 residues. Trimming took 1 base from V and 12 from J; bases not matched to a gene: 11. Germline lookup yields CDR1 LNHNV and CDR2 YYDKDF (reference sequence). The CDR3 bases are TGTGCCACCAGCAGAGCCGGAACTAGCGGGAGTGTAAGGCAGTTCTTC. This codes for CATSRAGTSGSVRQFF. The whole variable domain, filled in from reference TRBV15 and TRBJ2-1, reads DAMVIQNPRYQVTQFGKPVTLSCSQTLNHNVMYWYQQKSSQAPKLLFHYYDKDFNNEADTPDNFQSRRPNTSFCFLDIRSPGLGDTAMYLCATSRAGTSGSVRQFFGPGTRLTVL.

This clonotype was picked up many times. This sequence joins TRBV24-1 and TRBJ2-1; 7 bases are shared with TRBD1. This CDR3 comprises 13 residues. Trimming cost V 1 base and J 15 bases; bases outside gene matches: 8. The germline CDR1 and CDR2 sequences are KGHDR and SFDVKD. This CDR3 is CATSDFSRDSTFF. The DNA for the CDR3 is TGTGCCACCAGTGATTTTTCCCGGGACAGTACGTTCTTC.

The chain employs TRBV25-1 and TRBJ1-1; perhaps TRBD1 as D (5 bases). V lost 3 bases and J lost 1, with 9 bases in between. CDR1 is MGHDK and CDR2 is SYGVNS in the germline V gene. The CDR3 contains 14 residues. The CDR3 sequence is CASSDQGPNTEAFF. CDR3 coding DNA: TGTGCCAGCAGTGATCAGGGACCGAACACTGAAGCTTTCTTT.

This clonotype was detected a few times. One end of the junction does not line up with germline, which may come from a read error. The chain links TRBV10-3 to TRBJ2-1; perhaps D is TRBD1 or TRBD2 (5 bases each). Per the germline V gene, CDR1 is ENHRY and CDR2 is SYGVKD. This CDR3 has 12 residues. CDR3 region: CAISGGVGEQFF. The CDR3 bases are TGTGCCATTAGTGGGGGAGTGGGTGAGCAGTTCTTC.

V is TRBV11-1 and J is TRBJ2-7; no definite D call. Trimming stripped 5 bases from V and 0 bases from J, with 23 bases between. The CDR3 sequence is 18 residues long. Germline V gives CDR1 SGHAT, CDR2 FQDESV (reference sequence). Here the CDR3 reads CASSPTTPTRTDSYEQYF. The CDR3 DNA is TGTGCCAGCAGCCCCACAACCCCTACGCGGACGGACTCCTACGAGCAGTACTTC.